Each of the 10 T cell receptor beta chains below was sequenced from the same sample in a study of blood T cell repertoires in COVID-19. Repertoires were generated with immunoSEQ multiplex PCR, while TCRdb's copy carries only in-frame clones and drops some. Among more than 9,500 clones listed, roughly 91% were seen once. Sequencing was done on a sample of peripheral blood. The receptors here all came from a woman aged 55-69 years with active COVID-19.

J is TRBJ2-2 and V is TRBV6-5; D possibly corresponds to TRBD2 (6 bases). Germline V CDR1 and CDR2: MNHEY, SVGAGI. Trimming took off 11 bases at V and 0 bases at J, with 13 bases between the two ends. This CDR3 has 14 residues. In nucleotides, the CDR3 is TGTGCCGGAGGGAACCCCTCGAACACCGGGGAGCTGTTTTTT. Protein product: CAGGNPSNTGELFF.

The CDR3 DNA is TGTGCCAGCAGCTTAGAAGCGGGAAACACCGGGGAGCTGTTTTTT. This encodes CASSLEAGNTGELFF. The J gene is TRBJ2-2, the V gene TRBV11-2; 7 nucleotides line up with TRBD2. The CDR3 sequence is 15 residues long. Trimming at V came to 0 bases and at J to 2 bases, leaving 0 bases not matched to a gene. Germline V lookup: CDR1 SGHAT, CDR2 FQNNGV.

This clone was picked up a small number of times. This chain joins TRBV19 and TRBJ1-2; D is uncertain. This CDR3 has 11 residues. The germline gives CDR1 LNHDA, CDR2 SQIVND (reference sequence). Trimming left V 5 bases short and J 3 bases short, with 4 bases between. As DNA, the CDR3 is TGTGCCAGTAGTGCGCACTATGGCTACACCTTC. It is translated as CASSAHYGYTF.

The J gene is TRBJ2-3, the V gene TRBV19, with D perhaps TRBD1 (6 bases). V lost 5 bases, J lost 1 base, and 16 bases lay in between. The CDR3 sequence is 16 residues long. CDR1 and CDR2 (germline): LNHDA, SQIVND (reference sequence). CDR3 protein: CASSAQGSRGTDTQYF. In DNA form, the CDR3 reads TGTGCCAGTAGTGCGCAGGGGTCGCGGGGCACAGATACGCAGTATTTT.

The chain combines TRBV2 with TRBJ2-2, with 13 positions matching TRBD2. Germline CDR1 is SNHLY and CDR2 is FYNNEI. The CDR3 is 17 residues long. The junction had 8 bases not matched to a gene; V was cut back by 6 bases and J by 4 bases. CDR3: CASRRWTSGSFTGELFF. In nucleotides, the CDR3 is TGTGCCAGCAGACGATGGACTAGCGGGAGTTTCACCGGGGAGCTGTTTTTT.

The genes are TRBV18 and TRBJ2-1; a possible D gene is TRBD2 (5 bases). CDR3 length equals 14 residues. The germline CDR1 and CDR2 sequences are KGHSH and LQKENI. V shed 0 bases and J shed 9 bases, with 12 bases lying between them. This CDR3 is CASSPPAGAGEQFF. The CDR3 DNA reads TGTGCCAGCTCACCACCGGCCGGCGCGGGTGAGCAGTTCTTC.

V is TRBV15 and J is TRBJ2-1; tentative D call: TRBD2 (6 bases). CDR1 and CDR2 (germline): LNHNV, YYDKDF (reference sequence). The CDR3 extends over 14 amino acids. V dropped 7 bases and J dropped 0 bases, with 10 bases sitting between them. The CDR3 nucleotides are TGTGCCACCACCGCGGGGACCTCCTACAATGAGCAGTTCTTC. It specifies CATTAGTSYNEQFF.

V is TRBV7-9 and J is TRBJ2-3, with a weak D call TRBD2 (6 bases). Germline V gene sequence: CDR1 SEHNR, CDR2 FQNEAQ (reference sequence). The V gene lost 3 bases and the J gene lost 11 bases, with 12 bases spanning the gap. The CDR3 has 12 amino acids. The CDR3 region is CASSFEVEGQYF. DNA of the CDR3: TGTGCCAGCAGCTTTGAGGTGGAGGGGCAGTATTTT.

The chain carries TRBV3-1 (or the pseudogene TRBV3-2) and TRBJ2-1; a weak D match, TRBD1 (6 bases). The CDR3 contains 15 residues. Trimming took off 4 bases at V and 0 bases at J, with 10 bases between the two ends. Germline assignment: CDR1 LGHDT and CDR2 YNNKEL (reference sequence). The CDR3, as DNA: TGTGCCAGCAGCCGGACAGCGGACTCCTACAATGAGCAGTTCTTC. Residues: CASSRTADSYNEQFF.

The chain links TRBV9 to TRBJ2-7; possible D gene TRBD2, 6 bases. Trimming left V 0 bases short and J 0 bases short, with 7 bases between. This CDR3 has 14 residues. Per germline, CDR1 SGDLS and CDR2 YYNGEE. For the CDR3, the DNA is TGTGCCAGCAGCGTAGGGGACTCCTCCTACGAGCAGTACTTC. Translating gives CASSVGDSSYEQYF.